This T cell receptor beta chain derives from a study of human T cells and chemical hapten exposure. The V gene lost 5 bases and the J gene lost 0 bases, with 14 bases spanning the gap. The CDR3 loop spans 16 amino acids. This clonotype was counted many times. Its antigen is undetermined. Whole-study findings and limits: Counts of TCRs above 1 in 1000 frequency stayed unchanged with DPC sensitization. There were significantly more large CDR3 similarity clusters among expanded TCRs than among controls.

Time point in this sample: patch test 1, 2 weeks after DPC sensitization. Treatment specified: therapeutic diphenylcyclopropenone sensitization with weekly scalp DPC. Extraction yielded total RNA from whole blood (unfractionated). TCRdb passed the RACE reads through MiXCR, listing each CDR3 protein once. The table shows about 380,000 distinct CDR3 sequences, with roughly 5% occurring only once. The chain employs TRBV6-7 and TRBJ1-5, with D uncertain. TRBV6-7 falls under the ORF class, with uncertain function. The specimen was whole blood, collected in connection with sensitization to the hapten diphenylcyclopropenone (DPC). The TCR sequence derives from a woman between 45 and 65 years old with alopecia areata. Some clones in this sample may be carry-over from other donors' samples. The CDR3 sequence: CASSLGIPPSNQPQHF. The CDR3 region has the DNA TGTGCCAGCAGTCTTGGAATCCCTCCTAGCAATCAGCCCCAGCATTTT.